The subject of this entry is one T cell receptor beta chain. These data are taken from a study of T cell changes during pregnancy in multiple sclerosis. The protocol was immunoSEQ multiplex PCR, while the TCRdb copy is restricted to in-frame clones and leaves out a portion. This table holds around 84,000 clones, 94% found once. The CDR3 extends over 16 amino acids. The germline CDR1 and CDR2 sequences are MDHEN and SYDVKM. Trimming left V 6 bases short and J 4 bases short, with 19 bases between. The source material was peripheral blood, sampled in the second trimester of pregnancy. The clonotype originates from a female donor in good health, enrolled as a control in a pregnancy study. The J gene is TRBJ1-3, the V gene TRBV28; TRBD1 might be the D (6 bases). This CDR3 is CASSLPGGRKGNTIYF. CDR3 nucleotides: TGTGCCAGCAGCCTCCCGGGGGGGCGCAAGGGAAACACCATATATTTT.